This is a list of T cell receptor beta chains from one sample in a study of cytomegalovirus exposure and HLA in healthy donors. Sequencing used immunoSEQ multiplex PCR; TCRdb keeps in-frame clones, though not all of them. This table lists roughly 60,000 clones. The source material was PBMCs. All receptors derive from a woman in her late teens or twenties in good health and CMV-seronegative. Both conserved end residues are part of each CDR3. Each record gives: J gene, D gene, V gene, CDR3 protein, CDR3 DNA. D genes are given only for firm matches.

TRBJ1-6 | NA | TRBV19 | CASKEGQGNSPLHF | TGTGCCAGTAAGGAGGGCCAGGGAAATTCACCCCTCCACTTT
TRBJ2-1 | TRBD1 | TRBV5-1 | CASGSTGAGSYNEQFF | TGCGCCAGCGGTTCTACAGGGGCAGGCTCCTACAATGAGCAGTTCTTC
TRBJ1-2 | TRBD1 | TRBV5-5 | CASSWDRGGYTF | TGTGCCAGCAGCTGGGACAGGGGAGGCTACACCTTC
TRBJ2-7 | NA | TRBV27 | CASSLSFGRGLVYELYF | TGTGCCAGCAGTTTATCGTTCGGGAGGGGGCTTGTCTACGAGCTGTACTTC
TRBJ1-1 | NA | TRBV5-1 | CASTMDWESGEAFF | TGCGCCAGCACCATGGATTGGGAAAGCGGTGAAGCTTTCTTT
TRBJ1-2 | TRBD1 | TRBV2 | CASTPPNRGTGYTF | TGTGCCAGCACCCCTCCAAACAGGGGCACCGGGTACACCTTC
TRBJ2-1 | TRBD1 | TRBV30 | CAWIGQGSYNEQFF | TGTGCCTGGATCGGACAGGGAAGTTACAATGAGCAGTTCTTC
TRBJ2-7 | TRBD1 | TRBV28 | CASSTPTGAEQYF | TGTGCCAGCAGTACCCCGACAGGGGCCGAGCAGTACTTC
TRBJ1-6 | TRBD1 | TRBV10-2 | CASSGLGDRAHF | TGCGCCAGCAGTGGGTTGGGGGACAGGGCCCACTTT
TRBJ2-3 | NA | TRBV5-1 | CASSYAGLTDTQYF | TGCGCCAGCAGCTACGCCGGACTTACAGATACGCAGTATTTT
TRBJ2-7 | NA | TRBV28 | CAHSRMDPTKGGEQYF | TGTGCCCACTCCCGAATGGATCCGACAAAGGGAGGCGAGCAGTACTTC
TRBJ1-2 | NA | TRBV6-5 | CASNSPGRGGYTF | TGTGCCAGCAATTCGCCGGGTAGGGGTGGCTACACCTTC
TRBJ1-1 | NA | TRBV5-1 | CASSLAAGSTEAFF | TGCGCCAGCAGCTTGGCCGCGGGATCCACTGAAGCTTTCTTT
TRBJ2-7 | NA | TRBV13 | CASSAKTGGNNAYEQYF | TGTGCCAGCAGCGCGAAGACGGGGGGCAATAACGCCTACGAGCAGTACTTC
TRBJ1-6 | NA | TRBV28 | CASSSYRDHSPLHF | TGTGCCAGCAGTTCGTACCGGGATCATTCACCCCTCCACTTT
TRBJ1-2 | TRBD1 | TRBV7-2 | CASSTPGTGHRDGYTF | TGTGCCAGCAGCACCCCCGGGACAGGCCATCGGGATGGCTACACCTTC
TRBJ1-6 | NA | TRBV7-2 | CASSSQWPLHF | TGTGCCAGCAGCTCCCAGTGGCCCCTCCACTTT
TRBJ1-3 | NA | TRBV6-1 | CASSVVGLGNTIYF | TGTGCCAGCAGTGTGGTCGGACTTGGAAACACCATATATTTT
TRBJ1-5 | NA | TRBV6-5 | CASSYSIGANQPQHF | TGTGCCAGCAGTTACTCGATAGGGGCGAATCAGCCCCAGCATTTT
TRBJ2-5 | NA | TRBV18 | CASSPPRNGQQETQYF | TGTGCCAGCTCACCACCAAGAAACGGACAGCAAGAGACCCAGTACTTC
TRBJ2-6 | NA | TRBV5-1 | CASSSQGPSSGANVLTF | TGCGCCAGCAGCTCCCAGGGCCCGAGCTCGGGGGCCAACGTCCTGACTTTC
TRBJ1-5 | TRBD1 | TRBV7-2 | CASSSDRDYWQPQHF | TGTGCCAGCAGCTCCGACAGGGATTATTGGCAGCCCCAGCATTTT
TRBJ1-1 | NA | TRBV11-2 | CASSLPPRGFGTEAFF | TGTGCCAGCAGCTTACCTCCACGGGGATTTGGCACTGAAGCTTTCTTT
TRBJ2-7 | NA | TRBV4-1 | CASSQDSGGRSYEQYF | TGCGCCAGCAGCCAAGATTCGGGGGGCAGGTCCTACGAGCAGTACTTC
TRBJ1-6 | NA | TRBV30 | CAWRRVPLRVTSHSHLHF | TGTGCCTGGAGGAGGGTGCCACTTCGGGTTACCAGCCATTCACACCTCCACTTT
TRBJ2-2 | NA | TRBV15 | CATSREATGELFF | TGTGCCACCAGCAGAGAGGCAACCGGGGAGCTGTTTTTT
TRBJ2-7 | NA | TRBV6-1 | CASSANWAGEGEQYF | TGTGCCAGCAGTGCTAATTGGGCAGGCGAAGGCGAGCAGTACTTC
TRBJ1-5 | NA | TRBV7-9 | CASSSGNRSNQPQHF | TGTGCCAGCAGCTCAGGTAACAGGAGCAATCAGCCCCAGCATTTT
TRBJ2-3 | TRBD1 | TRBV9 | CASSVWTGVTDTQYF | TGTGCCAGCAGCGTCTGGACAGGGGTCACAGATACGCAGTATTTT
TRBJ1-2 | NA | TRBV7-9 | CASSHRDMYYGYTF | TGTGCCAGCAGCCACAGGGATATGTACTATGGCTACACCTTC
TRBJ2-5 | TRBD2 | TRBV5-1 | CASSFSGREETQYF | TGCGCCAGCAGCTTTAGCGGGAGGGAGGAGACCCAGTACTTC
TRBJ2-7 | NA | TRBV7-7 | CASSPQFSADEQYF | TGTGCCAGCAGCCCGCAGTTCAGCGCGGACGAGCAGTACTTC
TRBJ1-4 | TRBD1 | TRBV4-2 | CASRTLYYTGTGDSNEKLFF | TGTGCCAGCAGAACTCTATACTACACCGGGACAGGGGATTCTAATGAAAAACTGTTTTTT
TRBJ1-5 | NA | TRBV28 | CASSSPGRVNQPQHF | TGTGCCAGCAGTTCCCCGGGGAGGGTAAATCAGCCCCAGCATTTT
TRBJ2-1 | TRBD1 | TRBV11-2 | CASSPWTGGASEQFF | TGTGCCAGCAGCCCCTGGACAGGGGGCGCTAGTGAGCAGTTCTTC
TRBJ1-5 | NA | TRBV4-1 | CASSPQGHSNQPQHF | TGCGCCAGCAGCCCCCAGGGTCACAGCAATCAGCCCCAGCATTTT
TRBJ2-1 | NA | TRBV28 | CASLSIGRVDEQFF | TGTGCCAGCTTATCCATAGGGCGGGTGGATGAGCAGTTCTTC
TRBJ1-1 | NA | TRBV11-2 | CASSLPRDTEAFF | TGTGCCAGCAGCTTACCTCGTGACACTGAAGCTTTCTTT
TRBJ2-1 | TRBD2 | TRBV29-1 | CSVEGSQRGADNEQFF | TGCAGCGTTGAAGGAAGTCAGCGGGGGGCCGACAATGAGCAGTTCTTC